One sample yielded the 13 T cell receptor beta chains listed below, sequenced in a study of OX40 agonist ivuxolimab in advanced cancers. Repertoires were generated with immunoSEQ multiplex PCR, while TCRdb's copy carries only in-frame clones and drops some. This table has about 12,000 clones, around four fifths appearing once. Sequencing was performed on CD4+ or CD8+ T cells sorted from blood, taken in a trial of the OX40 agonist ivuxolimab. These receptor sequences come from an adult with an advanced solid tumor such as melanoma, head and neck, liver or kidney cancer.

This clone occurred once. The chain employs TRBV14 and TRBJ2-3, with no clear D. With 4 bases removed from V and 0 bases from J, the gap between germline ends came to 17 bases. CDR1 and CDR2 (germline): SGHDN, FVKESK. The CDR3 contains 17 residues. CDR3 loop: CASSPNPPSPSTDTQYF. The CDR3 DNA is TGTGCCAGCAGCCCTAACCCGCCGAGTCCTAGCACAGATACGCAGTATTTT.

The CDR3 DNA is TGCGCCAGCAGCCAAGCCCAGACATTCGGACAGGGAACGTACCAAGAGACCCAGTACTTC. Its translation: CASSQAQTFGQGTYQETQYF. The chain carries TRBV4-3 and TRBJ2-5; TRBD1 agrees at 8 bases. The trim removed 1 base at V and 0 bases at J, leaving 16 bases unmatched. The CDR3 extends over 20 amino acids. Germline V gene data show CDR1 as LGHNA and CDR2 as YSLEER.

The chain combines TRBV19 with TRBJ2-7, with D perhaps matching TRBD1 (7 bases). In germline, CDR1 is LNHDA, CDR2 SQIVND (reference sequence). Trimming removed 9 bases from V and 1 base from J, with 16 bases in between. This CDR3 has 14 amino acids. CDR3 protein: CASLAGGSSYEQYF. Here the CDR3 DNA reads TGTGCCAGCCTGGCAGGGGGGTCGTCCTACGAGCAGTACTTC.

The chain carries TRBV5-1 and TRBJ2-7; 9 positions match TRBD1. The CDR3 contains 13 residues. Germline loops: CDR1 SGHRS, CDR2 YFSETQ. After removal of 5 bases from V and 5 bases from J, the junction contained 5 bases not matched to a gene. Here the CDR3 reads CASRWTGAHEQYF. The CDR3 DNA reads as TGCGCCAGCAGGTGGACAGGGGCCCACGAGCAGTACTTC.

The CDR3 DNA sequence: TGTGCCAGCAGCTTGGACAGGGAGGCCTATGGCTACACCTTC. It specifies CASSLDREAYGYTF. This chain connects TRBV5-4 to TRBJ1-2; possible D gene TRBD1, 6 bases. Trimming pared 0 bases from V and 4 bases from J, leaving 10 bases between. Germline CDR1 is SGHNT and CDR2 is YYREEE (reference sequence). This CDR3 comprises 14 residues.

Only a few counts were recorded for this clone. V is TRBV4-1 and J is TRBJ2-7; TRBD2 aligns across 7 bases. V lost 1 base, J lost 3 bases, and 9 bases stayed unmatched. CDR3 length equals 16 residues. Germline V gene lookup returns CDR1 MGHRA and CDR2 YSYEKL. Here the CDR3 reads CASSQVQAGANYEQYF. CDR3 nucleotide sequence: TGCGCCAGCAGCCAAGTTCAGGCGGGAGCAAACTACGAGCAGTACTTC.

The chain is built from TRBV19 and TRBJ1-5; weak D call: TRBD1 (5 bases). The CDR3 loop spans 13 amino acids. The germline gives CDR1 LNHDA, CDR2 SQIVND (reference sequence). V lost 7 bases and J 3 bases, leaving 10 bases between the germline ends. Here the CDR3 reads CASTDSINQPQHF. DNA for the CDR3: TGTGCCAGTACCGACAGCATCAATCAGCCCCAGCATTTT.

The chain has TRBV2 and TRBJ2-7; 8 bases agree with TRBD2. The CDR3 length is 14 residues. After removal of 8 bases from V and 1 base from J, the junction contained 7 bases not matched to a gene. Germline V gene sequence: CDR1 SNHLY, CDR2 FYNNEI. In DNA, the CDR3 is TGTGCCAGCGGTGTAGCGGGGAATTCCTACGAGCAGTACTTC. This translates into CASGVAGNSYEQYF.

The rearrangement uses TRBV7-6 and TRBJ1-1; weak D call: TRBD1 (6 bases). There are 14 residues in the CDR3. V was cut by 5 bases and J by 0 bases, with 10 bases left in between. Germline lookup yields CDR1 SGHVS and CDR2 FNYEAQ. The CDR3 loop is CASSLQGLNTEAFF. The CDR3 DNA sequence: TGTGCCAGCAGCCTACAGGGCCTGAACACTGAAGCTTTCTTT. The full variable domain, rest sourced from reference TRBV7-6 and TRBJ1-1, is GAGVSQSPRYKVTKRGQDVALRCDPISGHVSLYWYRQALGQGPEFLTYFNYEAQQDKSGLPNDRFSAERPEGSISTLTIQRTEQRDSAMYRCASSLQGLNTEAFFGQGTRLTVV.

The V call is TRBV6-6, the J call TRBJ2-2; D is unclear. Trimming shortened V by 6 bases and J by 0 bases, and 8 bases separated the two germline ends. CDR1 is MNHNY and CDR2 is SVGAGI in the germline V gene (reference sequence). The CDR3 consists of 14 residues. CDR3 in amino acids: CASSFTPNTGELFF. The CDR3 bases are TGTGCCAGCAGCTTCACACCGAACACCGGGGAGCTGTTTTTT.

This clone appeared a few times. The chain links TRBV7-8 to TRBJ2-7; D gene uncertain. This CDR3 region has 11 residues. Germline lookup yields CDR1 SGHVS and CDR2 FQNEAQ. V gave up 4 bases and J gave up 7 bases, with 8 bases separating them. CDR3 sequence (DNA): TGTGCCAGCAGCTCCTCTGGAGAGCAGTACTTC. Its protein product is CASSSSGEQYF.

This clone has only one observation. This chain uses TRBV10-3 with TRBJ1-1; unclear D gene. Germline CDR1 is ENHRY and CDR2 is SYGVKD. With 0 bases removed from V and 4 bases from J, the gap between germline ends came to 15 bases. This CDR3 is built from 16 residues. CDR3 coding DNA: TGTGCCATCAGTGAGTCTAGGGAGGCCCCGCTCACTGAAGCTTTCTTT. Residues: CAISESREAPLTEAFF.

Here the CDR3 DNA reads TGTGCCTGGACTTCTAGCGGCTCCTACGAGCAGTACTTC. Translated, it gives CAWTSSGSYEQYF. The chain uses TRBV30 and TRBJ2-7, with 7 bases that match TRBD2. CDR1 and CDR2 (germline): GTSNPN, SVGIG (reference sequence). The trim removed 4 bases at V and 0 bases at J, leaving 3 bases unmatched. The CDR3 contains 13 residues.